The entry below gives a single T cell receptor (beta chain) sequence along with its context. This entry comes from a study of cytotoxic CD8 clonotypes in ibrutinib-treated CLL. Germline CDR1 and CDR2: MNHEY and SVGAGI. The CDR3 runs to 11 residues. Data came from immunoSEQ multiplex PCR; TCRdb stores just in-frame clones and leaves some out. This sample has more than 150,000 clones, with about 72% found just once. The source was PBMCs, collected after 24 months of ibrutinib treatment. The chain links TRBV6-5 to TRBJ1-3; D not certain. The J call may be wrong; the DNA end is better matched by TRBJ2-2. This clonotype originated in a human donor with chronic lymphocytic leukemia. In DNA form, the CDR3 reads TGTGCCAGCAGTTTAAACGGGGAGCTGTTTTTT. It yields the protein CASSLNGELFF.